This T cell receptor (beta chain) was captured in a study of blood T cell repertoires in COVID-19. The germline gives CDR1 MNHEY, CDR2 SVGAGI. Trimming took off 7 bases at V and 3 bases at J, with 19 bases between the two ends. There are 15 residues in the CDR3. The age range of participants was about 18 to 95 years, with residence in around 22 US areas. Which cohort a participant joined came from the clinical history participants gave. Two negative PCRs, clearance, or symptom resolution were required of recovered Cohort 3 donors. TCRdb's copy holds only in-frame clones and misses some; the assay was immunoSEQ multiplex PCR. Here the sample spans over 250,000 clones, approximately 89% being singletons.

This sequence joins TRBV6-5 and TRBJ2-7, with a tentative D call TRBD1 (5 bases). The specimen sequenced was PBMCs or T cells enriched from blood (not recorded which). This clonotype was sampled from a woman aged 55-70 years who had recovered from COVID-19. Written as DNA, the CDR3 is TGTGCCAGCACTTTACGGCCTTGGACAAGCTACGAGCAGTACTTC. Translating gives CASTLRPWTSYEQYF.